These T cell receptor beta chains were read from a single sample in a study of blood T cell repertoires in COVID-19. Only in-frame clones appear in the TCRdb table, and some are missing; sequencing was by immunoSEQ multiplex PCR. The table records approximately 50,000 clones, around 79% of them present only once. The sequenced material came from peripheral blood. The receptors come from a man between 65 and 85 years old with acute or convalescent COVID-19. CDR3s include the opening cysteine and the closing phenylalanine or tryptophan. The D gene is left open where the match is weak. Size tells how often a clone was seen (once, few, many) or the class of an expanded clone, and some rows leave it out.

CDR3nt: TGCGCCAGCAGCCAAGGGCTCCCGGGGTACGAGCAGTACTTC
CDR3aa: CASSQGLPGYEQYF
v_gene: TRBV4-3
j_gene: TRBJ2-7
d_gene: NA
abundance: NA

CDR3nt: TGTGCCAGCAGCTTGAGGCGGGACCCCCGCACAGATACGCAGTATTTT
CDR3aa: CASSLRRDPRTDTQYF
v_gene: TRBV5-6
j_gene: TRBJ2-3
d_gene: NA
abundance: NA

CDR3nt: TGTGCCAGCACCACGGTAACGAACACCGGGGAGCTGTTTTTT
CDR3aa: CASTTVTNTGELFF
v_gene: TRBV7-6
j_gene: TRBJ2-2
d_gene: NA
abundance: NA

CDR3nt: TGTGCCAGCGGGCAGGAGGGATATAATTCACCCCTCCACTTT
CDR3aa: CASGQEGYNSPLHF
v_gene: TRBV27
j_gene: TRBJ1-6
d_gene: NA
abundance: NA

CDR3nt: TGCGCCAGCAGCTTAACAGGGACGGGCGAGCAGTACTTC
CDR3aa: CASSLTGTGEQYF
v_gene: TRBV5-1
j_gene: TRBJ2-7
d_gene: NA
abundance: NA

CDR3nt: TGTGCCAGTAGTGTCTCCAGGGGGAATCCTGAAGCTTTCTTT
CDR3aa: CASSVSRGNPEAFF
v_gene: TRBV19
j_gene: TRBJ1-1
d_gene: TRBD1
abundance: NA

CDR3nt: TGTGCCATCGCCCAGGAGGGGGGGCGGAGAGATACGCAGTATTTT
CDR3aa: CAIAQEGGRRDTQYF
v_gene: TRBV10-3
j_gene: TRBJ2-3
d_gene: NA
abundance: NA

CDR3nt: TGTGCCAGCAGCCTAGGACAGGGCGGTCACGAGCAGTACTTC
CDR3aa: CASSLGQGGHEQYF
v_gene: TRBV5-6
j_gene: TRBJ2-7
d_gene: TRBD1
abundance: few

CDR3nt: TGTGCCAGCAGCCCCTATCCGGGGGACGAGGGCTACACCTTC
CDR3aa: CASSPYPGDEGYTF
v_gene: TRBV4-2
j_gene: TRBJ1-2
d_gene: NA
abundance: NA

CDR3nt: TGTGCCAGCAGCCGACAGGGGCAGTCTAATGAAAAACTGTTTTTT
CDR3aa: CASSRQGQSNEKLFF
v_gene: TRBV16
j_gene: TRBJ1-4
d_gene: TRBD1
abundance: NA

CDR3nt: TGTGCTAGCAGCCCCGGACAGGGCCGGACCGGGGAGCTGTTTTTT
CDR3aa: CASSPGQGRTGELFF
v_gene: TRBV7-7
j_gene: TRBJ2-2
d_gene: TRBD1
abundance: NA

CDR3nt: TGTGCCAGCTCGCCGACAGGGATCACTGAAGCTTTCTTT
CDR3aa: CASSPTGITEAFF
v_gene: TRBV18
j_gene: TRBJ1-1
d_gene: TRBD1
abundance: NA

CDR3nt: TGTGCCAGCAGCTTGGAGAGACAAGAGACCCAGTACTTC
CDR3aa: CASSLERQETQYF
v_gene: TRBV5-4
j_gene: TRBJ2-5
d_gene: NA
abundance: NA

CDR3nt: TGTGCCAGCAGCCAGGTAGGAGGAGGCACCGGGGAGCTGTTTTTT
CDR3aa: CASSQVGGGTGELFF
v_gene: TRBV4-2
j_gene: TRBJ2-2
d_gene: NA
abundance: NA

CDR3nt: TGTGCCAGCAGTGAAGCGGGCAGAAAATACAATGAGCAGTTCTTC
CDR3aa: CASSEAGRKYNEQFF
v_gene: TRBV6-1
j_gene: TRBJ2-1
d_gene: NA
abundance: few

CDR3nt: TGTGCCAGCTCACCAGCTAGGACAGAATTCTATGGCTACACCTTC
CDR3aa: CASSPARTEFYGYTF
v_gene: TRBV18
j_gene: TRBJ1-2
d_gene: NA
abundance: NA

CDR3nt: TGTGCCAGCAGTTCGGAGCGGGAGACGCCAGATACGCAGTATTTT
CDR3aa: CASSSERETPDTQYF
v_gene: TRBV6-2/TRBV6-3
j_gene: TRBJ2-3
d_gene: TRBD2
abundance: NA

CDR3nt: TGTGCCAGCAGTTCACAGGGGGAAGGGTACACCGGGGAGCTGTTTTTT
CDR3aa: CASSSQGEGYTGELFF
v_gene: TRBV28
j_gene: TRBJ2-2
d_gene: TRBD1
abundance: few

CDR3nt: TGTGCCAGCAGGGGAGACGGGACCGGGGAGCTGTTTTTT
CDR3aa: CASRGDGTGELFF
v_gene: TRBV6-5
j_gene: TRBJ2-2
d_gene: NA
abundance: NA

CDR3nt: TGTGGGGGCGCGGACCCGAACACCGGGGAGCTGTTTTTT
CDR3aa: CGGADPNTGELFF
v_gene: TRBV6-5
j_gene: TRBJ2-2
d_gene: NA
abundance: NA

CDR3nt: TGTGCCAGCGGTTCACAGCAAGGGGGCTCTGGGGCCAACGTCCTGACTTTC
CDR3aa: CASGSQQGGSGANVLTF
v_gene: TRBV6-2/TRBV6-3
j_gene: TRBJ2-6
d_gene: NA
abundance: once

CDR3nt: TGCGCCAGCAGCCAGTTAGGGGGCCAGCAGTACTTC
CDR3aa: CASSQLGGQQYF
v_gene: TRBV4-1
j_gene: TRBJ2-7
d_gene: TRBD1
abundance: NA

CDR3nt: TGTGCCAGCAGCTTCTGGGGGGGCTCTGGAAACACCATATATTTT
CDR3aa: CASSFWGGSGNTIYF
v_gene: TRBV5-6
j_gene: TRBJ1-3
d_gene: NA
abundance: NA

CDR3nt: TGTGCCAGCAGCCAAGATGGCCTTCTGAAGCTGTTTTTT
CDR3aa: CASSQDGLLKLFF
v_gene: TRBV3-1/TRBV3-2
j_gene: TRBJ2-2
d_gene: NA
abundance: NA

CDR3nt: TGTGCCAGCAGTGCAACGACAGGGGTTGCTTTCTTT
CDR3aa: CASSATTGVAFF
v_gene: TRBV27
j_gene: TRBJ1-1
d_gene: TRBD1
abundance: NA

CDR3nt: TGTGCCAGCAGCTTAACGGTAATGTCGGGCGAGCAGTACTTC
CDR3aa: CASSLTVMSGEQYF
v_gene: TRBV11-3
j_gene: TRBJ2-7
d_gene: NA
abundance: NA

CDR3nt: TGTGCCATAAAGGAGCGGGAGAGCACAGATACGCAGTATTTT
CDR3aa: CAIKERESTDTQYF
v_gene: TRBV10-3
j_gene: TRBJ2-3
d_gene: TRBD2
abundance: NA

CDR3nt: TGTGCCAGCAGTCCCCGTCCCAGCTCCTACGAGCAGTACTTC
CDR3aa: CASSPRPSSYEQYF
v_gene: TRBV27
j_gene: TRBJ2-7
d_gene: NA
abundance: NA

CDR3nt: TGTGCCAGCAGCGGGGGGGCGCAGAGTACCTACGAGCAGTACTTC
CDR3aa: CASSGGAQSTYEQYF
v_gene: TRBV28
j_gene: TRBJ2-7
d_gene: TRBD2
abundance: NA

CDR3nt: TGCAGCGATTGGGCAGATGAGCAGTACTTC
CDR3aa: CSDWADEQYF
v_gene: TRBV29-1
j_gene: TRBJ2-7
d_gene: NA
abundance: NA

CDR3nt: TGCAGTGCTAACAGGGGGCGCGAGCAGTACTTC
CDR3aa: CSANRGREQYF
v_gene: TRBV20-1
j_gene: TRBJ2-7
d_gene: TRBD1
abundance: NA

CDR3nt: TGTGCCAGCAGCGGACCGAGCGGGGGGGCGGACGGGGAGCTGTTTTTT
CDR3aa: CASSGPSGGADGELFF
v_gene: TRBV9
j_gene: TRBJ2-2
d_gene: TRBD2
abundance: NA

CDR3nt: TGTGCCAGCAGTGTAGAGGGAGGAGGCTACGAGCAGTACTTC
CDR3aa: CASSVEGGGYEQYF
v_gene: TRBV2
j_gene: TRBJ2-7
d_gene: NA
abundance: NA

CDR3nt: TGTGCCAGCAGTTACCTTAATAGCGGGAGCGGGGCGTACTTC
CDR3aa: CASSYLNSGSGAYF
v_gene: TRBV6-5
j_gene: TRBJ2-7
d_gene: TRBD2
abundance: NA

CDR3nt: TGTGCCAGCAGTTACGAGACAGGATTATACAATGAGCAGTTCTTC
CDR3aa: CASSYETGLYNEQFF
v_gene: TRBV6-2/TRBV6-3
j_gene: TRBJ2-1
d_gene: NA
abundance: few

CDR3nt: TGCGCCAGCTGCTTGGGGGCGGGGGACACTGAAGCTTTCTTT
CDR3aa: CASCLGAGDTEAFF
v_gene: TRBV5-1
j_gene: TRBJ1-1
d_gene: NA
abundance: NA

CDR3nt: TGTGCCAGCAGCCCCCGGGAGTTCGTGTCGGATACGCAGTATTTT
CDR3aa: CASSPREFVSDTQYF
v_gene: TRBV13
j_gene: TRBJ2-3
d_gene: NA
abundance: once

CDR3nt: TGTGCCAGCAGCATAACAGGGGACCCTTACAATGAGCAGTTCTTC
CDR3aa: CASSITGDPYNEQFF
v_gene: TRBV9
j_gene: TRBJ2-1
d_gene: TRBD1
abundance: NA

CDR3nt: TGCAGCGCCACGACTGTCAGAGGACAGGGAACCACCGGGGAGCTGTTTTTT
CDR3aa: CSATTVRGQGTTGELFF
v_gene: TRBV29-1
j_gene: TRBJ2-2
d_gene: TRBD1
abundance: few

CDR3nt: TGTGCCAGCAGTTTAGGCAGGGTGGGCGGCTACACCTTC
CDR3aa: CASSLGRVGGYTF
v_gene: TRBV27
j_gene: TRBJ1-2
d_gene: NA
abundance: few